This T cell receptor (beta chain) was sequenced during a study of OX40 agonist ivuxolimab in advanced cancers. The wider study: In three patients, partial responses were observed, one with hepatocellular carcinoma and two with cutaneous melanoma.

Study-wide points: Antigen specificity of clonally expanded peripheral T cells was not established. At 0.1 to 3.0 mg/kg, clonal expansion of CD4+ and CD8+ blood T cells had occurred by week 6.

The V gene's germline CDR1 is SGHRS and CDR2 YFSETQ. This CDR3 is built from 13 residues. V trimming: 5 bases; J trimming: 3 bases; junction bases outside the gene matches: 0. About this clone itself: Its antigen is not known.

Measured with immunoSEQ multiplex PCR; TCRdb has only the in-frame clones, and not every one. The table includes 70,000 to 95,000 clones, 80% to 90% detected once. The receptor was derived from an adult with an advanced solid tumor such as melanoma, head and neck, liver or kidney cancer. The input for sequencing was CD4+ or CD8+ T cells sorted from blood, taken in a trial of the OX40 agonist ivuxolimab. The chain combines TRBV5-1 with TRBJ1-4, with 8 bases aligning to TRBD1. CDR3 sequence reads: CASRTGANEKLFF. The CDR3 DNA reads TGCGCCAGCAGGACAGGGGCTAATGAAAAACTGTTTTTT. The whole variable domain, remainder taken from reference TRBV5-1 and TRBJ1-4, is KAGVTQTPRYLIKTRGQQVTLSCSPISGHRSVSWYQQTPGQGLQFLFEYFSETQRNKGNFPGRFSGRQFSNSRSEMNVSTLELGDSALYLCASRTGANEKLFFGSGTQLSVL.